This T cell receptor (beta chain) was retrieved from a study of sequential checkpoint blockade in melanoma. Study information: Some 90 pretreatment tumor DNA samples were TCRβ immunosequenced. General study results and limits: Response in arm A was associated with pretreatment TIL clonality. Mutational load did not correlate with tumor T-cell fraction or clonality. Clinical benefit was about 30 times likelier when tumor T-cell fraction and clonality increased.

The sample holds a few counts of this clone. Its specificity is not known. The method was immunoSEQ multiplex PCR; TCRdb's version includes in-frame clones alone and lacks a portion of them. The sample consists of roughly 21,000 clones, roughly 30% of them appearing once. This CDR3 comprises 15 residues. V lost 5 bases to trimming and J lost 1 base; unmatched junction nucleotides: 5. Per germline, CDR1 MNHEY and CDR2 SMNVEV (reference sequence). Treatment of the sample: randomized to nivolumab then ipilimumab (arm A) or the reverse (arm B). The rearrangement uses TRBV27 and TRBJ2-3; 8 nucleotides line up with TRBD2. The TCR comes from a human donor with melanoma. The sequencing here drew on tumor tissue (inferred from file names), taken from a patient given nivolumab and ipilimumab in sequence. The CDR3 DNA reads as TGTGCCAGCAGTGGTGGGACTAGAGGCACAGATACGCAGTATTTT. Translation gives CASSGGTRGTDTQYF.